This entry is about one T cell receptor beta chain. The antigen this receptor binds is unknown. It has no much larger one-base neighbor in the sample; base qualities were not kept. TCRbeta CDR3 regions were amplified from genomic DNA using the immunoSEQ Assay, a bias-controlled multiplex PCR. Per the original workflow: The number of nucleated cells in each sample was estimated from the amplification of reference gene primers within the assay. To quantify the absolute abundance of each unique TCRbeta CDR3 rearrangement, sequence reads were collapsed and filtered. For each sample, productive Simpson clonality was calculated by taking the square root of Simpson's diversity index across productive rearrangements. Imported from immuneACCESS, the table was reduced by TCRdb to in-frame sequences with V and J called. These copies leave out some clones; in studies compared against another copy, an unresolved V gene accounts for under half, and the cause of the remainder is not known. The V and J calls and clone size are taken from that table; D and trimming were inferred from the DNA. This sample is represented by around 46,000 clones; 70% to 90% of them were singletons. 15% to 18% of the sample is taken by the ten largest.

Including cysteine and phenylalanine, the CDR3 has 17 amino acids. Only the CDR3 part of the read is kept: 51 bases, read in frame from the first base. Per the germline V gene, KGHSH is the CDR1 and LQKENI is the CDR2. Trimming removed 4 bases from V and 0 bases from J, leaving 16 bases between the germline ends. Collaborating institutions collected whole blood in K2EDTA tubes following their own protocols. For TCRbeta analysis, collaborator samples were shipped as frozen whole blood, as isolated PBMCs, or as DNA extracted from either sample type. The data stem from a study of blood T cell repertoires in COVID-19 (dated by TCRdb to 2020 to 2021). Broadly, across the study: The collaborator samples originated in the United States, Italy and Spain and spanned the acute and convalescent phases of COVID-19. The prospective study material was composed of cDNA or gDNA derived from T cells, B-cell-depleted T cells, or PBMCs. The dataset comprised deeply sampled blood TCRbeta repertoires from subjects exposed to, actively infected with, or recovered from COVID-19. A freely available public database, intended as a resource for researchers studying the immune response to SARS-CoV-2, is where the repertoires were released. The samples were drawn from two sources: the first 160 participants of the ongoing ImmuneRACE study, and 1,254 subjects contributed by 6 global collaborators. Nearly every sample came with metadata listing a de-identified subject ID, COVID-19 status, age in years and sex. Where available, HLA class I and class II types were obtained from metadata supplied by the sample provider rather than from assay-based typing.

Study-level results and caveats: Clinical and demographic metadata were provided uncurated, with the amount varying by source and participant.

The rearrangement joined TRBV18 to TRBJ1-5; no D gene can be assigned with confidence. The TCR was taken from a human donor in a cohort sampled during active COVID-19. The donor label of this sample is uncertain. Sequencing used peripheral blood. CDR3 loop: CASSLNAPTDSNQPQHF. The DNA sequence follows: TGTGCCAGCTCACTAAACGCACCGACTGATAGCAATCAGCCCCAGCATTTT. The variable domain in full, with residues beyond the CDR3 obtained from the reference TRBV18 and TRBJ1-5 genes, is NAGVMQNPRHLVRRRGQEARLRCSPMKGHSHVYWYRQLPEEGLKFMVYLQKENIIDESGMPKERFSAEFPKEGPSILRIQQVVRGDSAAYFCASSLNAPTDSNQPQHFGDGTRLSIL.